This entry lists 21 T cell receptor beta chains sequenced from one sample in a study of blood T cell repertoires in COVID-19. The assay was immunoSEQ multiplex PCR, and TCRdb's table has in-frame clones only and misses some. The sample consists of 65,000 or so clones, 75% to 90% of them appearing once. Sequenced: peripheral blood. These receptors all come from a man aged 80 or over with acute or convalescent COVID-19.

This rearrangement joins TRBV10-2 to TRBJ1-4; 7 bases are shared with TRBD1. V lost 3 bases, J lost 8 bases, and 9 bases stayed unmatched. The CDR3 is made up of 15 amino acids. The germline CDR1 and CDR2 sequences are WSHSY and SAAADI. In DNA, the CDR3 is TGCGCCAGCAGTGAATGGGACAGCGGGGGCGAAAAACTGTTTTTT. Translation: CASSEWDSGGEKLFF.

This clone has just a few counts. The chain uses TRBV11-2 and TRBJ2-1, with 11 bases aligning to TRBD2. Germline assignment: CDR1 SGHAT and CDR2 FQNNGV. Trimming at V came to 5 bases and at J to 7 bases, leaving 4 bases not matched to a gene. The CDR3 spans 14 residues. The CDR3, as DNA: TGTGCCAGCAGCCTTGGACTAGCGGGTAATGAGCAGTTCTTC. Residues: CASSLGLAGNEQFF. The whole variable domain, remainder taken from reference TRBV11-2 and TRBJ2-1, is EAGVAQSPRYKIIEKRQSVAFWCNPISGHATLYWYQQILGQGPKLLIQFQNNGVVDDSQLPKDRFSAERLKGVDSTLKIQPAKLEDSAVYLCASSLGLAGNEQFFGPGTRLTVL.

The gene calls are TRBV3-1 (or the pseudogene TRBV3-2) and TRBJ1-5; 8 nucleotides align to TRBD1. J gave up 13 bases and V 4 bases, and 9 bases lay outside the gene matches. In germline, CDR1 is LGHDT, CDR2 YNNKEL (reference sequence). There are 13 residues in the CDR3. CDR3 residues: CASSRGQGSSQHF. The CDR3 DNA sequence: TGTGCCAGCAGCCGAGGACAGGGAAGTTCTCAGCATTTT.

The chain carries TRBV5-6 and TRBJ2-3; D perhaps matches TRBD2 (7 bases). The CDR3 loop spans 15 amino acids. CDR1 and CDR2 (germline): SGHDT, YYEEEE. Trimming cost V 1 base and J 2 bases, with 11 bases left between them. DNA for the CDR3: TGTGCCAGCAGCTTGCGGGGGGCGCTCACAGATACGCAGTATTTT. Its translation: CASSLRGALTDTQYF.

The genes are TRBV7-8 and TRBJ1-5; D may be TRBD1 (5 bases). Germline loops: CDR1 SGHVS, CDR2 FQNEAQ. V was clipped by 0 bases and J by 2 bases, with 11 bases between them. This CDR3 spans 16 amino acids. The CDR3 sequence is CASSLAMGLGNQPQHF. In nucleotides, the CDR3 is TGTGCCAGCAGCTTAGCGATGGGGCTAGGCAATCAGCCCCAGCATTTT.

The J gene is TRBJ2-5, the V gene TRBV27; weak D call: TRBD2 (6 bases). Trimming took off 3 bases at V and 5 bases at J, with 13 bases between the two ends. The length of the CDR3 is 14 residues. The germline CDR1 and CDR2 sequences are MNHEY and SMNVEV (reference sequence). Written as DNA, the CDR3 is TGTGCCAGCAGTTTGGTGGCGGGGAGGGAGACCCAGTACTTC. Protein sequence: CASSLVAGRETQYF.

The J gene is TRBJ2-3, the V gene TRBV5-1; 8 bases are shared with TRBD1. Germline V gene lookup returns CDR1 SGHRS and CDR2 YFSETQ. The CDR3 loop spans 16 amino acids. With V trimmed by 4 bases and J by 1 base, 8 bases remained unmatched. The CDR3 sequence: CASSLVGQGGTDTQYF. The CDR3 DNA reads as TGCGCCAGCAGCCTGGTCGGACAGGGAGGCACAGATACGCAGTATTTT.

The CDR3 coding sequence is TGTGCCAGCAGTCAGCGACTAGCGGGAGACACAGATACGCAGTATTTT. It codes for CASSQRLAGDTDTQYF. This chain connects TRBV6-2 or TRBV6-3 to TRBJ2-3, with TRBD2 matching over 12 bases. Germline loops: CDR1 MNHEY, CDR2 SVGEGT. The CDR3 has 16 amino acids. J gave up 2 bases and V 5 bases, and 5 bases lay outside the gene matches.

This chain connects TRBV5-1 to TRBJ2-7; D possibly corresponds to TRBD1 (6 bases). Germline V gives CDR1 SGHRS, CDR2 YFSETQ. This CDR3 is 15 amino acids long. V lost 4 bases, J lost 1 base, and 15 bases lay in between. CDR3 DNA: TGCGCCAGCAGCCCGGGACACAGAGATTCCTACGAGCAGTACTTC. Its translation is CASSPGHRDSYEQYF.

This chain uses TRBV12-3 or TRBV12-4 with TRBJ1-1; possible D gene TRBD1, 6 bases. The CDR3 runs to 12 residues. The V and J ends lost 7 bases and 5 bases respectively, with 11 bases between them. The CDR3 DNA sequence: TGTGCCAGCACCGACGGACAGACTGAAGCTTTCTTT. It is translated as CASTDGQTEAFF.

Written as DNA, the CDR3 is TGTGCCAGCAGCCGAGTCCCCCCTTCCTACGAGCAGTACTTC. Encoded protein: CASSRVPPSYEQYF. The chain carries TRBV5-6 and TRBJ2-7; D unclear. V was clipped by 4 bases and J by 1 base, with 12 bases between them. CDR1 SGHDT and CDR2 YYEEEE come from the germline V gene. CDR3 length: 14 amino acids.

A single count supports this clone. The rearrangement uses TRBV19 and TRBJ1-4; D might be TRBD1 (6 bases). The germline V and J ends were trimmed by 3 bases and 4 bases, with 15 bases remaining between them. Germline values: CDR1 LNHDA, CDR2 SQIVND (reference sequence). This CDR3 spans 16 amino acids. The CDR3, as DNA: TGTGCCAGTAGTATCCCGACAGGCTGGGATAATGAAAAACTGTTTTTT. This codes for CASSIPTGWDNEKLFF.

V and J are TRBV4-1 and TRBJ2-5; D remains unclear. With 1 base removed from V and 5 bases from J, the gap between germline ends came to 5 bases. The germline CDR1 and CDR2 sequences are MGHRA and YSYEKL. This CDR3 has 12 residues. The DNA for the CDR3 is TGCGCCAGCAGCCAAGGAGTTGAGACCCAGTACTTC. It yields the protein CASSQGVETQYF.

This sequence joins TRBV21-1 and TRBJ2-7; the table names TRBD1, a call not compared with the DNA. TRBV21-1 is listed as a pseudogene. CDR3 length: 17 amino acids. The CDR3 is CASSKEYARGSSYEQYF. In DNA, the CDR3 is TGTGCCAGCAGCAAAGAGTATGCCAGGGGATCTTCCTACGAGCAGTACTTC.

This clone was detected a few times. The V gene is TRBV6-2 or TRBV6-3, the J gene TRBJ1-3; 8 nucleotides align to TRBD1. J gave up 0 bases and V 4 bases, and 11 bases lay outside the gene matches. CDR1 is MNHEY and CDR2 is SVGEGT in the germline V gene. The CDR3 consists of 18 residues. CDR3 DNA sequence: TGTGCCAGCAGTTCTCCCGGGACAGGTTCCCACTCTGGAAACACCATATATTTT. Amino acid sequence: CASSSPGTGSHSGNTIYF.

The chain couples TRBV12-3 or TRBV12-4 to TRBJ2-7, with 8 bases matching TRBD2. The V and J ends lost 5 bases and 3 bases, in that order; junction bases with no gene match: 3. The CDR3 spans 13 residues. Written as DNA, the CDR3 is TGTGCCAGCAGTCCCGGGACTAGCTACGAGCAGTACTTC. Translated, it gives CASSPGTSYEQYF.

The rearrangement uses TRBV5-1 and TRBJ1-2; D ambiguous. V was pared by 5 bases and J by 3 bases, with 8 bases between. Germline CDR1 is SGHRS and CDR2 is YFSETQ. The CDR3 sequence is 12 residues long. The CDR3: CASRDIYYGYTF. DNA for the CDR3: TGCGCCAGCAGAGACATTTACTATGGCTACACCTTC.

The V gene is TRBV7-2, the J gene TRBJ2-1; tentatively, D is TRBD2 (7 bases). Trimming stripped 6 bases from V and 6 bases from J, with 15 bases between. Germline loops: CDR1 SGHTA, CDR2 FQGNSA. The CDR3 is 14 residues long. CDR3 nucleotides: TGTGCCAGCAGAGGGGGGGCCGTCCTCAATGAGCAGTTCTTC. Encoded protein: CASRGGAVLNEQFF.

The rearrangement links TRBV11-3 to TRBJ2-7; possible D gene TRBD1, 6 bases. CDR1 is SGHNT and CDR2 is YENEEA in the germline V gene. V shed 4 bases and J shed 0 bases, with 10 bases lying between them. CDR3 length: 14 residues. In nucleotides, the CDR3 is TGTGCCAGCAGCTCCGACAGGATCTCCTACGAGCAGTACTTC. Translated: CASSSDRISYEQYF.

The rearrangement uses TRBV30 and TRBJ1-1; D remains unclear. In germline, CDR1 is GTSNPN, CDR2 SVGIG (reference sequence). The CDR3 runs to 16 residues. The ends were cut back, 0 bases at V and 6 bases at J, with 20 bases in the middle. The CDR3 DNA is TGTGCCTGGAGTGTACCCCCTCCGGGAGGAAACGCTGAAGCTTTCTTT. Translated: CAWSVPPPGGNAEAFF.

The CDR3 loop reads CASSPLPSQSGANVLTF. The CDR3 region has the DNA TGTGCCAGCAGTCCGTTGCCCAGTCAATCTGGGGCCAACGTCCTGACTTTC. The chain has TRBV21-1 and TRBJ2-6; TRBD1 was called by the table and not checked on the DNA. TRBV21-1 is listed as a pseudogene. There are 17 residues in the CDR3.